What follows are 27 T cell receptor beta chains derived from one specimen sequenced in a study of CD8+ T cells in alopecia areata. Treatment defined: oral pan-JAK inhibitor, 5-10 mg twice daily. cDNA serving as the sequencing template came from extracted, reverse transcribed RNA. Generated by immunoSEQ multiplex PCR, the TCRdb table keeps only in-frame clones and is missing some. This repertoire shows 150,000 to 200,000 clones, roughly 62% found once; its top ten account for over 9.5%. Sequencing was performed on CD8+ T cells sorted from blood, taken at week 24, from a patient treated with tofacitinib. These receptors were obtained from a human donor with alopecia areata.

This clone was seen a handful of times. The CDR3: CASSKARGRRAKNIQYF. Here the CDR3 DNA reads TGTGCCAGCAGCAAAGCCAGGGGGCGCAGGGCCAAAAACATTCAGTACTTC. This chain links TRBV21-1 with TRBJ2-4; the table's D gene call, TRBD1, was not cross checked with the DNA. TRBV21-1 is deemed a pseudogene. The CDR3 is 17 amino acids.

V usage is TRBV11-2 and J usage is TRBJ1-6; D call uncertain. V was cut by 5 bases and J by 6 bases, with 8 bases left in between. The germline V gene encodes CDR1 SGHAT and CDR2 FQNNGV. The CDR3 contains 13 residues. CDR3 sequence: CASSLRSNSPLHF. The CDR3 DNA reads as TGTGCCAGCAGCCTCAGGAGTAATTCACCCCTCCACTTT.

The chain is built from TRBV4-1 and TRBJ1-2, with 10 bases lining up with TRBD1. V dropped 4 bases and J dropped 7; count of bases not matched to a gene: 12. This CDR3 spans 16 amino acids. Germline assignment: CDR1 MGHRA and CDR2 YSYEKL. The CDR3 DNA reads TGCGCCAGCAGCCTGGGACAGGGGATCCCATCTGGTGGCTACACCTTC. Amino acids: CASSLGQGIPSGGYTF.

This clone was counted between two and nine times. The chain's CDR3 is CASSQDAIPDTQYF. The CDR3 bases are TGTGCCAGCAGCCAAGATGCAATTCCAGATACGCAGTATTTT. V usage is TRBV4-2 and J usage is TRBJ2-3; no reliable D call. This CDR3 comprises 14 residues. The V gene lost 0 bases and the J gene lost 4 bases, with 8 bases spanning the gap. Germline CDR1 reads LGHNA; CDR2 reads YNFKEQ.

The CDR3 here is CASSPEGLMEKLFF. CDR3 coding DNA: TGCGCCAGCAGCCCCGAAGGCCTTATGGAAAAACTGTTTTTT. The chain is built from TRBV4-1 and TRBJ1-4; D gene unclear. The V end lost 4 bases, the J end lost 8 bases, and 14 bases lay between the germline ends. This CDR3 has 14 amino acids. From germline, CDR1 is MGHRA and CDR2 YSYEKL.

The V gene is TRBV6-1, the J gene TRBJ1-6; D call uncertain. With 1 base removed from V and 5 bases from J, the gap between germline ends came to 15 bases. CDR3 length equals 17 residues. Germline-derived CDR1 and CDR2 are MNHNS and SASEGT. The DNA of the CDR3 is TGTGCCAGCAGTGAAGGGGCAGGCGGGTGGGATAATTCACCCCTCCACTTT. Protein product: CASSEGAGGWDNSPLHF.

J is TRBJ2-7 and V is TRBV10-3; 9 bases are a match to TRBD2. Losses at the gene ends were 6 bases for V and 4 bases for J; bases not matched to a gene: 1. CDR3 size: 12 residues. Germline V lookup: CDR1 ENHRY, CDR2 SYGVKD. The CDR3 is CAISSGGYEQYF. CDR3 coding DNA: TGTGCCATCAGCAGCGGGGGGTACGAGCAGTACTTC.

About this clone: Mismatch with germline at one junction end may stem from a read error. The J gene is TRBJ1-2, the V gene TRBV29-1; D call uncertain. The CDR3 length is 11 residues. The V gene's germline CDR1 is SQVTM and CDR2 ANQGSEA. CDR3 nucleotide sequence: TGCAGCGTCGAAGGACGAGATGGCTACACCTTC. Translating gives CSVEGRDGYTF.

The V and J genes are TRBV5-1 and TRBJ2-7, with a possible D match to TRBD1 (6 bases). The CDR3 is made up of 13 amino acids. The germline gives CDR1 SGHRS, CDR2 YFSETQ. Between the trimmed V and J ends, which lost 5 bases and 2 bases, there was a span of 11 bases. CDR3 in amino acids: CASRGQSTYEQYF. The CDR3, as DNA: TGCGCCAGCAGAGGACAGTCTACCTACGAGCAGTACTTC.

This clone was observed a few times. CDR3 sequence reads: CASILQGYEQYF. As DNA, the CDR3 is TGTGCCAGCATCCTACAGGGCTACGAGCAGTACTTC. The chain joins TRBV2 to TRBJ2-7, with a weak D call TRBD1 (6 bases). The CDR3 runs 12 residues. Germline values: CDR1 SNHLY, CDR2 FYNNEI. V lost 7 bases and J 3 bases, leaving 10 bases between the germline ends.

The chain has TRBV15 and TRBJ2-5, with D unclear. V gave up 0 bases and J gave up 0 bases, with 20 bases separating them. There are 19 residues in the CDR3. CDR1 LNHNV and CDR2 YYDKDF come from the germline V gene (reference sequence). The CDR3 DNA sequence: TGTGCCACCAGCAGAGATTCCCCTGGTTCGCCGGATGACCAAGAGACCCAGTACTTC. As protein: CATSRDSPGSPDDQETQYF.

Details on this clone: The sample contains more than one DNA sequence encoding this CDR3. The chain is built from TRBV30 and TRBJ1-5; 7 nucleotides match TRBD1. V lost 3 bases, J lost 2 bases, and 4 bases stayed unmatched. The germline V gene has CDR1 GTSNPN and CDR2 SVGIG (reference sequence). The CDR3 spans 14 residues. The CDR3 is CAWSPGQGNQPQHF. CDR3 bases: TGTGCCTGGAGCCCAGGACAGGGCAATCAGCCCCAGCATTTT.

This clone was recorded a few times. The V gene is TRBV29-1, the J gene TRBJ1-2; 8 bases are a match to TRBD1. The V and J ends lost 5 bases and 6 bases, in that order; junction bases with no gene match: 8. Looked up from germline, CDR1 is SQVTM and CDR2 is ANQGSEA. CDR3 size: 13 residues. CDR3 protein: CSVSDREVDGYTF. Here the CDR3 DNA reads TGCAGCGTTTCGGACAGGGAAGTCGATGGCTACACCTTC. Using reference TRBV29-1 and TRBJ1-2 for the parts outside the CDR3, the full variable domain is SAVISQKPSRDICQRGTSLTIQCQVDSQVTMMFWYRQQPGQSLTLIATANQGSEATYESGFVIDKFPISRPNLTFSTLTVSNMSPEDSSIYLCSVSDREVDGYTFGSGTRLTVV.

V and J are TRBV10-2 and TRBJ1-2; D is undetermined. Germline V CDR1 and CDR2: WSHSY, SAAADI. With 6 bases removed from V and 3 bases from J, the gap between germline ends came to 8 bases. The CDR3 contains 12 residues. The CDR3, as DNA: TGCGCCAGCAGAGGACCAGACTATGGCTACACCTTC. It specifies CASRGPDYGYTF.

The rearrangement joins TRBV13 to TRBJ2-3; 15 bases agree with TRBD2. Germline V lookup: CDR1 PRHDT, CDR2 FYEKMQ (reference sequence). The ends lost 6 bases at V and 2 bases at J; junction bases unmatched: 9. The CDR3 length is 18 residues. CDR3 DNA: TGTGCCAGCAGGGAAGGACTAGCGGGGGGGTCATACACAGATACGCAGTATTTT. It yields the protein CASREGLAGGSYTDTQYF.

This clone was picked up a small number of times. This chain uses TRBV5-1 with TRBJ2-1; D is perhaps TRBD1 (5 bases). This CDR3 spans 14 amino acids. CDR1 is SGHRS, CDR2 YFSETQ, per germline. V was shortened by 2 bases and J by 7 bases, with 13 bases between the two germline ends. The CDR3 coding sequence is TGCGCCAGCAGCTTTTTTCAGGGCGGTAATGAGCAGTTCTTC. Its protein product is CASSFFQGGNEQFF.

The J gene is TRBJ2-5, the V gene TRBV7-9; 7 bases line up with TRBD2. Germline V gives CDR1 SEHNR, CDR2 FQNEAQ (reference sequence). V trimming: 5 bases; J trimming: 4 bases; junction bases outside the gene matches: 10. The CDR3 is made up of 15 amino acids. The CDR3 loop is CASSPPAGERETQYF. The CDR3, as DNA: TGTGCCAGCAGCCCCCCTGCGGGGGAGAGAGAGACCCAGTACTTC. Based on the CDR3 plus reference TRBV7-9 and TRBJ2-5, the full variable domain is DTGVSQNPRHKITKRGQNVTFRCDPISEHNRLYWYRQTLGQGPEFLTYFQNEAQLEKSRLLSDRFSAERPKGSFSTLEIQRTEQGDSAMYLCASSPPAGERETQYFGPGTRLLVL.

The rearrangement links TRBV10-3 to TRBJ2-3; 10 nucleotides match TRBD2. The CDR3 has 16 residues. The V and J ends lost 6 bases and 1 base, in that order; junction bases with no gene match: 7. Germline V gene lookup returns CDR1 ENHRY and CDR2 SYGVKD. CDR3 loop: CAIRVYSGGRTDTQYF. The CDR3 DNA reads as TGTGCCATCAGAGTCTATAGCGGGGGGCGCACAGATACGCAGTATTTT.

This clone has a single count. The chain employs TRBV12-5 and TRBJ2-7; 7 bases are shared with TRBD1. With 7 bases clipped from V and 4 bases from J, the junction kept 10 bases outside the gene matches. CDR1 and CDR2 (germline): LGHNT, FRNRAP. The CDR3 sequence is 14 residues long. CDR3 in DNA: TGTGCTAGTGCCCGGGACAGTCCTATATACGAGCAGTACTTC. Amino acids: CASARDSPIYEQYF.

The gene calls are TRBV23-1 and TRBJ1-2; possibly TRBD1 for D (6 bases). TRBV23-1 falls under the ORF class, with uncertain function. Trimming took off 4 bases at V and 6 bases at J, with 9 bases between the two ends. The CDR3 is 12 residues long. DNA for the CDR3: TGCGCCAGCAGTCCAGGGGCGGATGGCTACACCTTC. This encodes CASSPGADGYTF.

Comment on this clone: An end of the junction does not agree with germline; a read error may underlie this. The chain recombines TRBV5-6 with TRBJ2-1, with a tentative D call TRBD2 (6 bases). This CDR3 spans 12 amino acids. Germline loops: CDR1 SGHDT, CDR2 YYEEEE. CDR3 coding DNA: TGTGCCAGCAGCTTTTGGGGGGACGTAGGGGTCTTC. This encodes CASSFWGDVGVF.

J is TRBJ2-5 and V is TRBV2, with a weak D call TRBD1 (6 bases). This CDR3 is 13 amino acids long. Germline lookup yields CDR1 SNHLY and CDR2 FYNNEI. Between the trimmed V and J ends, which lost 6 bases and 2 bases, there was a span of 10 bases. CDR3 residues: CASRETGQETQYF. The DNA for the CDR3 is TGTGCCAGCAGGGAAACAGGGCAAGAGACCCAGTACTTC.

The V and J genes are TRBV5-1 and TRBJ1-2; D is undetermined. Germline CDR1 and CDR2: SGHRS and YFSETQ. The CDR3 runs to 12 residues. Trimming took 2 bases from V and 5 from J, leaving 7 bases between them. CDR3 region: CASSFSMYGYTF. CDR3 coding DNA: TGCGCCAGCAGCTTCTCCATGTATGGCTACACCTTC.

This clone has more than one count but fewer than ten. The CDR3 region has the DNA TGTGCCAGCATCGATTCCTACAGGAGCTCCTACGAGCAGTACTTC. This translates into CASIDSYRSSYEQYF. The chain joins TRBV11-2 to TRBJ2-7; TRBD1 is a possible D gene (5 bases). Per the germline V gene, CDR1 is SGHAT and CDR2 is FQNNGV. V lost 7 bases and J 0 bases, leaving 16 bases between the germline ends. The CDR3 runs to 15 residues.

This chain uses TRBV4-1 with TRBJ2-1; D remains ambiguous. Germline CDR1 and CDR2: MGHRA and YSYEKL. This CDR3 has 16 amino acids. V was pared by 0 bases and J by 6 bases, with 15 bases between. The chain's CDR3 is CASSQEGFPLGNEQFF. The CDR3 nucleotides read TGCGCCAGCAGCCAAGAAGGCTTCCCTCTTGGCAATGAGCAGTTCTTC.

V gene TRBV29-1 combines with J gene TRBJ2-5; tentative D call: TRBD1 (6 bases). The CDR3 has 13 residues. Germline V gene data show CDR1 as SQVTM and CDR2 as ANQGSEA. Trimming shortened V by 4 bases and J by 4 bases, and 13 bases separated the two germline ends. The CDR3 DNA is TGCAGCGTTGCTCCCACAGGGAGAGAGACCCAGTACTTC. Amino acid sequence: CSVAPTGRETQYF.

The chain uses TRBV13 and TRBJ2-3; no clear D. Germline V gene data show CDR1 as PRHDT and CDR2 as FYEKMQ (reference sequence). The CDR3 has 13 amino acids. V was cut by 1 base and J by 3 bases, with 5 bases left in between. CDR3 protein: CASSLVTTDTQYF. CDR3 DNA sequence: TGTGCCAGCAGCTTAGTGACGACAGATACGCAGTATTTT.